In this sample, the clone carrying this T cell receptor (beta chain) turned up a few times. This CDR3 has 15 residues. The V segment lost 4 bases and the J segment 2 bases; nucleotides outside the gene matches: 8. Germline loops: CDR1 LNHDA, CDR2 SQIVND (reference sequence). This specimen comes from a study of blood T cells in healthy people across ages. PCR was performed a second time for about 7 to 12 cycles using a sample-barcoded 5' primer and a J-beta primer mix. Unique molecular identifiers of 12 random nucleotides labeled each cDNA. Sequencing recovered at least 2.5 million CDR3-containing paired-end reads from each sample. TCRdb used MiXCR to reprocess the 5' RACE reads, holding one entry per CDR3 protein. The repertoire includes approximately 1,100,000 distinct CDR3 sequences, 40% to 50% of them detected once, and approximately 17% sits in the top ten.

Sequenced: blood. This sequence was found in a woman aged 60-70 years in good health. This rearrangement joins TRBV19 to TRBJ2-7; 7 nucleotides line up with TRBD1. CDR3 sequence: CASSKDRATTYEQYF. CDR3 bases: TGTGCCAGTAGTAAAGACAGGGCTACAACCTACGAGCAGTACTTC.